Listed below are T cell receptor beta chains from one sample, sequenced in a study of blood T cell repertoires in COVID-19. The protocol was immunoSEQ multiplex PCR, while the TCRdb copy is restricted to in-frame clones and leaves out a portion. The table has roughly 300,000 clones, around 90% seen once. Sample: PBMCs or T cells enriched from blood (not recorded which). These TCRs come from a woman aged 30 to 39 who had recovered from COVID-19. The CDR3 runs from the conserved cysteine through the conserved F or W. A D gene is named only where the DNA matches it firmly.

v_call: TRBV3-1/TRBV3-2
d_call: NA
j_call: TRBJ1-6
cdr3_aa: CASTITMPGLGGLNSPLHF
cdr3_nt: TGTGCCAGCACCATCACTATGCCAGGTTTGGGCGGACTGAATTCACCCCTCCACTTT

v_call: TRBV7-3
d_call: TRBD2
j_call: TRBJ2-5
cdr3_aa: CASSLSASGGVETQYF
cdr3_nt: TGTGCCAGCAGCTTAAGTGCTAGCGGAGGGGTAGAGACCCAGTACTTC

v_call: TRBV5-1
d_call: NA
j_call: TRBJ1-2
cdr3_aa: CASSPSQGTAYGYTF
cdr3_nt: TGCGCCAGCAGCCCCTCACAGGGAACCGCCTATGGCTACACCTTC

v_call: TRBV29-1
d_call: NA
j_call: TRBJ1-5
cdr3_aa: CSVGDIQNQPQHF
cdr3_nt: TGCAGCGTTGGGGACATACAGAATCAGCCCCAGCATTTT

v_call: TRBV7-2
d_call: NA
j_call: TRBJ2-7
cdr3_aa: CASRLGTRGSSYEQYF
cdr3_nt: TGTGCCAGCAGGTTGGGGACAAGGGGGAGCTCCTACGAGCAGTACTTC

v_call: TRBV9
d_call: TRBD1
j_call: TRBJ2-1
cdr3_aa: CASSAEGQGYYNEQFF
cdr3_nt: TGTGCCAGCAGCGCTGAGGGACAGGGTTACTACAATGAGCAGTTCTTC

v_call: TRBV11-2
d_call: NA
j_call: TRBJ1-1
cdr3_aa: CASSLQENTEAFF
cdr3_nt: TGTGCCAGCAGCTTACAGGAGAACACTGAAGCTTTCTTT

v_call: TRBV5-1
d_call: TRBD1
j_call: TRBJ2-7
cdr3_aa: CASSPRTGGYEQYF
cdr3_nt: TGCGCCAGCAGCCCCCGGACAGGGGGCTACGAGCAGTACTTC

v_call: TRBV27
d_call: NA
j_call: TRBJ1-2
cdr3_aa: CASSLGGYNYGYTF
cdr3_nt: TGTGCCAGCAGTTTGGGAGGGTATAACTATGGCTACACCTTC

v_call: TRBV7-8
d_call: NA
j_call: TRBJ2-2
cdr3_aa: CASRRDTTGELFF
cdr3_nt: TGTGCCAGCAGACGAGACACCACCGGGGAGCTGTTTTTT

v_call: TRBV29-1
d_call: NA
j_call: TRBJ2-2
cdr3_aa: CSVIDYRTGELFF
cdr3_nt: TGCAGCGTTATTGACTATCGCACCGGGGAGCTGTTTTTT

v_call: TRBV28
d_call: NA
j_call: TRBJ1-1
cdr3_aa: CASSLQGFGNTEAFF
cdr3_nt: TGTGCCAGCAGTTTACAGGGATTCGGAAACACTGAAGCTTTCTTT

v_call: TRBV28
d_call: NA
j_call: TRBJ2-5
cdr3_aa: CASSFGGSPRQETQYF
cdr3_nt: TGTGCCAGCAGTTTTGGGGGGTCCCCCAGACAAGAGACCCAGTACTTC

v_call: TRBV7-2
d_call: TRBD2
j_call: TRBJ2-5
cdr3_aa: CASSVLAGEQETQYF
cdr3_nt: TGTGCCAGCAGCGTCCTAGCGGGGGAGCAAGAGACCCAGTACTTC

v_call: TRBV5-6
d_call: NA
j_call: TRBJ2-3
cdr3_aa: CASSTRRGAQYF
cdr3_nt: TGTGCCAGCAGCACCAGAAGAGGCGCGCAGTATTTT

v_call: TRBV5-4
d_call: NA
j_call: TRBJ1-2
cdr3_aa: CASSLGTGLNGYTF
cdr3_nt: TGTGCCAGCAGCTTAGGTACAGGGCTAAACGGCTACACCTTC

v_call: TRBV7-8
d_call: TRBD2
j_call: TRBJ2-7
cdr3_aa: CASSLSYGRAYEQYF
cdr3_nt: TGTGCCAGCAGCTTATCCTACGGGAGGGCCTACGAGCAGTACTTC

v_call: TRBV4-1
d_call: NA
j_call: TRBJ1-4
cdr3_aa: CASSSPKSEKLFF
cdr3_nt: TGCGCCAGCAGCTCCCCTAAGAGTGAAAAACTGTTTTTT

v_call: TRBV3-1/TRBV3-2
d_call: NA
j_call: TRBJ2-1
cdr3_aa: CASSQDWREQFF
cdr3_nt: TGTGCCAGCAGCCAAGATTGGCGGGAGCAGTTCTTC

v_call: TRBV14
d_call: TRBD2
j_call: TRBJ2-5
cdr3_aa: CASSQAYSGRETQYF
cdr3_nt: TGTGCCAGCAGCCAAGCATACAGCGGGAGGGAGACCCAGTACTTC

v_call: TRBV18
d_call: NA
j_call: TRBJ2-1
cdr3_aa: CASSLKRDGEQFF
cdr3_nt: TGTGCCAGCTCACTTAAGCGAGACGGTGAGCAGTTCTTC

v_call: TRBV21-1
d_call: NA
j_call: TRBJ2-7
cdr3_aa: CASSAISDLSYEQYF
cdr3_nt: TGTGCCAGCAGCGCCATCAGCGACCTATCCTACGAGCAGTACTTC

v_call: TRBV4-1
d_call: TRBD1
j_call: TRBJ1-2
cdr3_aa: CASSNGQGDGYTF
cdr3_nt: TGCGCCAGCAGCAATGGACAGGGCGATGGCTACACCTTC

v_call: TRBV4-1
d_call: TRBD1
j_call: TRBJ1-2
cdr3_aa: CASSLYGTGNYGYTF
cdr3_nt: TGCGCCAGCAGCCTTTATGGGACAGGGAACTATGGCTACACCTTC

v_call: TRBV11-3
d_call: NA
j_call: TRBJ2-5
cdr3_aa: CASSLAPRGETQYF
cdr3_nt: TGTGCCAGCAGCTTAGCCCCCCGAGGGGAGACCCAGTACTTC

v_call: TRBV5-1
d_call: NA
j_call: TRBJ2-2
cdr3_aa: CASYPTRGGGTGELFF
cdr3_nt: TGCGCCAGCTACCCCACCAGGGGCGGCGGCACCGGGGAGCTGTTTTTT

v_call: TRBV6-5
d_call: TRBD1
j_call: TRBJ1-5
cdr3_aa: CASTSRQGRQPQHF
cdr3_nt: TGTGCCAGCACATCAAGACAGGGCCGCCAGCCCCAGCATTTT

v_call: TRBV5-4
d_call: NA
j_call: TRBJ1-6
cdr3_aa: CASSLGGLSYNSPLHF
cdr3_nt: TGTGCCAGCAGCTTGGGAGGACTCTCCTATAATTCACCCCTCCACTTT

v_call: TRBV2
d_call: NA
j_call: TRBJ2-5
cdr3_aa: CASLRQGGQETQYF
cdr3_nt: TGTGCCAGCCTTAGGCAGGGGGGACAAGAGACCCAGTACTTC

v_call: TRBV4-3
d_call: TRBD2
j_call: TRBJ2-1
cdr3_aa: CASSPGTSGYNEQFF
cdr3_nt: TGCGCCAGCAGCCCGGGGACTAGCGGATACAATGAGCAGTTCTTC

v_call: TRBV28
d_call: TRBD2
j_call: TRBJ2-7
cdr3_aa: CASKPGLARNEQYF
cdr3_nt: TGTGCCAGCAAGCCGGGACTAGCGCGAAACGAGCAGTACTTC

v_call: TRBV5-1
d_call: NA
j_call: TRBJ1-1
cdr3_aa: CASSAGSGRDTEAFF
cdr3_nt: TGCGCCAGCAGCGCGGGCAGCGGGAGGGACACTGAAGCTTTCTTT

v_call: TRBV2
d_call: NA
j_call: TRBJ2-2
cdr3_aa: CASRAGRANTGELFF
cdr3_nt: TGTGCCAGCAGGGCCGGCAGGGCGAACACCGGGGAGCTGTTTTTT

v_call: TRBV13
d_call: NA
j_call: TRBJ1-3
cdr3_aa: CASSHRGSGNTIYF
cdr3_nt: TGTGCCAGCAGCCACCGGGGGTCGGGAAACACCATATATTTT

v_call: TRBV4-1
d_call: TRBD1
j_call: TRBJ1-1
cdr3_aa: CASSQGTGGPEAFF
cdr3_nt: TGCGCCAGCAGCCAAGGGACAGGGGGTCCTGAAGCTTTCTTT

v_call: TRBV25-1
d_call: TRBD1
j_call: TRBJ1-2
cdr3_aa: CASSSYSSWGQGSDGYTF
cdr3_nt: TGTGCCAGCAGTAGCTATTCGTCATGGGGACAGGGTTCAGATGGCTACACCTTC

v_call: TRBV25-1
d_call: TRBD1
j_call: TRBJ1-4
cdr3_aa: CASSATQGAPGEKLFF
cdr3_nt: TGTGCCAGCAGCGCCACACAGGGGGCGCCGGGGGAAAAACTGTTTTTT

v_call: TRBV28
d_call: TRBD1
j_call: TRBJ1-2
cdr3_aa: CASRDPTGAYGYTF
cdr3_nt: TGTGCCAGCAGGGACCCGACAGGGGCCTATGGCTACACCTTC

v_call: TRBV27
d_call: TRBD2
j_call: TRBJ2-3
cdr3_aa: CASSLGSTSGATDTQYF
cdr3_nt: TGTGCCAGCAGTTTAGGGTCAACTAGCGGAGCCACAGATACGCAGTATTTT

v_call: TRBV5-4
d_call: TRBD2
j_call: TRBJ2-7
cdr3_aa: CASSFLAGARDYEQYF
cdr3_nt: TGTGCCAGCAGCTTCCTAGCGGGGGCCCGAGACTACGAGCAGTACTTC